The T cell receptor beta chain described here comes from a study of human T cells and chemical hapten exposure. Across the study: DPC 0.01% went on the upper back by patch test, with reading at 6 days. A patient group, mainly female, showed alopecia areata, totalis or universalis.

This CDR3 spans 13 amino acids. V was pared by 3 bases and J by 5 bases, with 10 bases between. Looked up from germline, CDR1 is SNHLY and CDR2 is FYNNEI. As for time point: patch test 1, 2 weeks after DPC sensitization. Treatment here: therapeutic diphenylcyclopropenone sensitization with weekly scalp DPC. This clonotype was observed at least ten times. Antigen: not known. TCRdb recomputed calls from the RACE reads with MiXCR, one row per CDR3 protein. The sample shows about 110,000 distinct CDR3 sequences, more than 9.5% of them seen only once. Study-wide points: Following DPC sensitization, TCRs present above 1 in 1000 frequency showed no change.

The chain has TRBV2 and TRBJ1-2; no clear D. The sequence was obtained from a middle-aged woman with alopecia areata. Some clones in this sample may be carry-over from other donors' samples. The sequences come from whole blood, collected in connection with sensitization to the hapten diphenylcyclopropenone (DPC). The CDR3 sequence is CASSEGSSYGYTF. CDR3 in DNA: TGTGCCAGCAGTGAGGGGAGCTCGTATGGCTACACCTTC.